These 9 T cell receptor beta chains were sequenced from one sample in a study of cytomegalovirus exposure and HLA in healthy donors (dated by TCRdb to about 2017). Libraries were built with the immunoSEQ multiplex PCR assay. The multiplex PCR relied on a mix of 60 forward primers for TCR Vbeta segments and 13 reverse primers for TCR Jbeta segments. TCRdb retrieved this table from immuneACCESS and kept in-frame rearrangements only. Not all clones are present; in checked studies, unresolved V genes account for under half, and no reason is known for the remainder. This sample lists some 84,000 clones; just under 80% were detected once. The ten largest make up around 2.5% of the sample. The sequencing input was PBMCs. The source of these receptors is a male donor in good health and CMV-seropositive.

This clone has a handful of counts. The genes are TRBV13 and TRBJ2-7; 11 positions match TRBD2. Trimming removed 2 bases from V and 3 bases from J; junction bases left unmatched: 9. Looked up from germline, CDR1 is PRHDT and CDR2 is FYEKMQ (reference sequence). The CDR3 is made up of 17 amino acids. The CDR3 loop is CASSLTTRLAGGYEQYF. For the CDR3, the DNA is TGTGCCAGCAGCTTAACAACCCGGCTAGCGGGAGGCTACGAGCAGTACTTC.

This clone was counted a few times. The chain employs TRBV28 and TRBJ2-7; no firm D call. V was shortened by 5 bases and J by 3 bases, with 5 bases between the two germline ends. The germline gives CDR1 MDHEN, CDR2 SYDVKM. This CDR3 region has 11 residues. The CDR3: CASSPNYEQYF. CDR3 DNA sequence: TGTGCCAGCAGTCCCAACTACGAGCAGTACTTC.

V gene TRBV4-3 combines with J gene TRBJ2-1; TRBD2 agrees at 11 bases. Germline V gene lookup returns CDR1 LGHNA and CDR2 YSLEER. The junction had 6 bases not matched to a gene; V was cut back by 0 bases and J by 8 bases. The CDR3 extends over 16 amino acids. Written as DNA, the CDR3 is TGCGCCAGCAGCCAAGATCGGCTAGCGGGAGGCTATGAGCAGTTCTTC. Translation: CASSQDRLAGGYEQFF.

The chain links TRBV7-2 to TRBJ2-7; TRBD2 aligns across 9 bases. This CDR3 has 18 residues. Germline V gene data show CDR1 as SGHTA and CDR2 as FQGNSA. V dropped 5 bases and J dropped 3; count of bases not matched to a gene: 17. The CDR3 here is CASSVFRLAAVGRYEQYF. The CDR3 DNA follows: TGTGCCAGCAGCGTCTTTAGACTAGCGGCAGTTGGGCGCTACGAGCAGTACTTC. The variable domain in full, with the rest retrieved from reference TRBV7-2 and TRBJ2-7, is GAGVSQSPSNKVTEKGKDVELRCDPISGHTALYWYRQSLGQGLEFLIYFQGNSAPDKSGLPSDRFSAERTGGSVSTLTIQRTQQEDSAVYLCASSVFRLAAVGRYEQYFGPGTRLTVT.

This clone was seen more than once but under ten times. The junction differs from germline at one of its ends, possibly a read error. CDR3 in amino acids: CGSSVDPGAGVKNIQYF. The CDR3 DNA follows: TGTGGCAGCAGCGTAGATCCGGGGGCGGGGGTCAAAAACATTCAGTACTTC. The chain couples TRBV9 to TRBJ2-4, with D possibly matching TRBD2 (7 bases). The CDR3 runs 17 residues. Germline-derived CDR1 and CDR2 are SGDLS and YYNGEE.

This clone was detected only a few times. This chain uses TRBV29-1 with TRBJ2-7, with a possible D match to TRBD1 (5 bases). This CDR3 region has 14 residues. V was trimmed by 5 bases and J by 2 bases, leaving 16 bases between them. Germline-derived CDR1 and CDR2 are SQVTM and ANQGSEA. As DNA, the CDR3 is TGCAGCGTTCAAATTAGGGGTGGGACCTACGAGCAGTACTTC. Encoded protein: CSVQIRGGTYEQYF.

As to this clone: The junction differs from germline at one of its ends, possibly a read error. The rearrangement joins TRBV9 to TRBJ2-5; D not resolved. CDR1 is SGDLS and CDR2 is YYNGEE in the germline V gene. The CDR3 has 14 amino acids. The CDR3 nucleotides read TGTGCCAGCAGAGTAGCAGGCAGCCAAGAGACCCAGTACTTC. The encoded protein is CASRVAGSQETQYF.

The chain couples TRBV11-2 to TRBJ2-3; TRBD2 agrees at 8 bases. CDR3 length: 16 residues. Germline CDR1 SGHAT, CDR2 FQNNGV. V lost 8 bases and J lost 2; bases outside the gene matches: 12. The CDR3 here is CASLRGGPFITDTQYF. In DNA, the CDR3 is TGTGCCAGCCTCCGGGGGGGGCCATTCATCACAGATACGCAGTATTTT.

The chain is built from TRBV5-1 and TRBJ2-1; D remains ambiguous. Germline CDR1 is SGHRS and CDR2 is YFSETQ. The CDR3 covers 13 residues. Trimming took off 3 bases at V and 9 bases at J, with 13 bases between the two ends. The CDR3: CASSSETVGEQFF. As DNA, the CDR3 is TGCGCCAGCAGCTCGGAGACCGTGGGTGAGCAGTTCTTC.